This TCR beta chain was documented in a study of blood T cell repertoires in COVID-19. Looking at the study overall: There were acute and convalescent COVID-19 samples, and they came from the United States, Italy and Spain. Sources were T cells, B-cell-depleted T cells, or PBMCs; the material itself was cDNA or gDNA.

Authors' methods: From reference gene primer amplification, estimates of nucleated cell counts were derived. TCRdb's copy holds only in-frame clones and misses some; the assay was immunoSEQ multiplex PCR. The V and J calls and clone size are taken from that table; D and trimming were inferred from the DNA. The table lists tens of thousands of clones, about 80% of them singletons. Germline assignment: CDR1 SGHVS and CDR2 FNYEAQ. The V gene lost 1 base and the J gene lost 0 bases, with 8 bases spanning the gap. CDR3 length: 15 amino acids. Sequencing was done on a sample of peripheral blood. The source is a human donor in a cohort sampled during active COVID-19. This sequence joins TRBV7-6 and TRBJ2-3, with a tentative D call TRBD2 (6 bases). CDR3 protein: CASSLGGASTDTQYF. The CDR3 DNA sequence: TGTGCCAGCAGCTTAGGCGGGGCTAGCACAGATACGCAGTATTTT.